What follows is one TCR beta chain and its context. The CDR3 has 14 amino acids. V lost 4 bases to trimming and J lost 8 bases; unmatched junction nucleotides: 9. Germline V lookup: CDR1 SGHRS, CDR2 YFSETQ. Generated by immunoSEQ multiplex PCR, the TCRdb table keeps only in-frame clones and is missing some. The data contain tens of thousands of clones, 85% to 95% of them seen just once; the ten biggest clones take up approximately 1.5%. This entry comes from a study of control samples from healthy donors and cancer patients. The chain is built from TRBV5-1 and TRBJ1-2; 9 nucleotides line up with TRBD1. The specimen sequenced was blood. The receptor was isolated from a woman between 25 and 40 years old in good health. DNA of the CDR3: TGCGCCAGCAGCGACAACAGGGGGCTGAGGGGCTACACCTTC. Translating it yields CASSDNRGLRGYTF.